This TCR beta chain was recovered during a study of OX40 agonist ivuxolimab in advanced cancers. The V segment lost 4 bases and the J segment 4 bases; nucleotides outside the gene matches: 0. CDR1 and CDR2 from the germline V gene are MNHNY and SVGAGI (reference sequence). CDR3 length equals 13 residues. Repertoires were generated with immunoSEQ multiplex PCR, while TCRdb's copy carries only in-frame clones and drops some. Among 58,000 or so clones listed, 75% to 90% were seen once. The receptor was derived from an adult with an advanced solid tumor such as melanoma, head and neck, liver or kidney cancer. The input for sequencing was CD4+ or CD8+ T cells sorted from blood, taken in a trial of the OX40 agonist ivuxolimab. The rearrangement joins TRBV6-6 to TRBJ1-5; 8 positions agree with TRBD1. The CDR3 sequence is CASSWDRNQPQHF. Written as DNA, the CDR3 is TGTGCCAGCAGTTGGGACAGGAATCAGCCCCAGCATTTT.